The 15 T cell receptor beta chains below come from one sample, sequenced in a study of T cells in Graves' hyperthyroidism and ophthalmopathy. TCR beta CDR3 regions were amplified from RNA. TCR CDR3 underwent first-round RT-PCR with the HTBI primer set. TCRdb re-derived calls from the multiplex PCR reads in MiXCR, one entry per CDR3 protein. The sample includes some 770,000 distinct CDR3 sequences, 15% to 20% of them seen just once. The sample comprised blood. These receptors were taken from a man aged 18 to 30 with Graves' hyperthyroidism.

The chain recombines TRBV19 with TRBJ2-7; D not certain. Germline CDR1 is LNHDA and CDR2 is SQIVND (reference sequence). The CDR3 runs to 16 residues. V lost 5 bases and J 4 bases, leaving 21 bases between the germline ends. The CDR3 region has the DNA TGTGCCAGTAGTCTCCGGGCCAGCCGCGTGGGGTACGAGCAGTACTTC. This sequence encodes CASSLRASRVGYEQYF.

This clonotype was seen a handful of times. This chain joins TRBV18 and TRBJ2-7, with D perhaps TRBD1 (6 bases). Germline CDR1 reads KGHSH; CDR2 reads LQKENI. Trimming left V 2 bases short and J 0 bases short, with 11 bases between. This CDR3 is built from 15 residues. The CDR3 DNA sequence: TGTGCCAGCTCACCAGGACAGCTAAGCTCCTACGAGCAGTACTTC. Protein sequence: CASSPGQLSSYEQYF.

This clonotype was observed a handful of times. The chain employs TRBV28 and TRBJ2-2; no firm D call. The CDR3 spans 17 residues. Deletions cut 5 bases from V and 4 bases from J, with 20 bases between. CDR1 is MDHEN and CDR2 is SYDVKM in the germline V gene. CDR3 DNA: TGTGCCAGCAGTCCTGATCTCGACGTTCTCATCACCGGGGAGCTGTTTTTT. It translates to CASSPDLDVLITGELFF. Using reference TRBV28 and TRBJ2-2 for the parts outside the CDR3, the full variable domain is DVKVTQSSRYLVKRTGEKVFLECVQDMDHENMFWYRQDPGLGLRLIYFSYDVKMKEKGDIPEGYSVSREKKERFSLILESASTNQTSMYLCASSPDLDVLITGELFFGEGSRLTVL.

J is TRBJ2-7 and V is TRBV4-1, with a possible D match to TRBD2 (5 bases). V shed 1 base and J shed 4 bases, with 17 bases lying between them. This CDR3 is built from 16 residues. Germline loops: CDR1 MGHRA, CDR2 YSYEKL. CDR3 DNA sequence: TGCGCCAGCAGCCAAGGGTTCGACCCCCGGGGATACGAGCAGTACTTC. Its translation: CASSQGFDPRGYEQYF.

The table lists this clonotype with many counts. The chain combines TRBV7-3 with TRBJ2-5; 12 bases match TRBD2. V shed 5 bases and J 3 bases; nucleotides not matched to a gene: 7. Germline CDR1 is SGHTA and CDR2 is FQGTGA. The CDR3 spans 16 residues. CDR3 sequence reads: CASSLAGGPFEETQYF. CDR3 in DNA: TGTGCCAGCAGCCTAGCGGGAGGGCCTTTTGAAGAGACCCAGTACTTC.

This chain joins TRBV11-2 and TRBJ1-6, with a possible D match to TRBD1 (5 bases). Germline loops: CDR1 SGHAT, CDR2 FQNNGV. V was clipped by 4 bases and J by 6 bases, with 16 bases between them. This CDR3 is 16 amino acids long. CDR3 nucleotides: TGTGCCAGCAGCTCCCTCCAGGAGGGGTCTAATTCACCCCTCCACTTT. Protein: CASSSLQEGSNSPLHF.

In its sample, this clonotype was seen many times. This chain connects TRBV27 to TRBJ2-1; 14 nucleotides line up with TRBD2. V was pared by 6 bases and J by 8 bases, with 6 bases of the junction left unmatched. The CDR3 is made up of 15 amino acids. Per the germline V gene, CDR1 is MNHEY and CDR2 is SMNVEV (reference sequence). CDR3 nucleotide sequence: TGTGCCAGCAGCCGTCCGGGACTAGCGGGAGATGAGCAGTTCTTC. Its protein is CASSRPGLAGDEQFF.

The table lists this clonotype with many counts. The CDR3 spells CASSLDEWGETQYF. CDR3 DNA: TGTGCCAGCAGCTTAGATGAGTGGGGGGAGACCCAGTACTTC. The rearrangement links TRBV11-3 to TRBJ2-5; D assignment may be TRBD1 or TRBD2 (5 bases each). Germline V lookup: CDR1 SGHNT, CDR2 YENEEA. There are 14 residues in the CDR3. Trimming took 0 bases from V and 5 from J, leaving 10 bases between them.

Only a few counts were recorded for this clonotype. V usage is TRBV4-2 and J usage is TRBJ2-7, with TRBD2 identical over 11 bases. This CDR3 is built from 14 residues. Germline assignment: CDR1 LGHNA and CDR2 YNFKEQ. V lost 5 bases and J lost 5; bases outside the gene matches: 5. The CDR3 region is CASSELAGDHEQYF. Here the CDR3 DNA reads TGTGCCAGCAGCGAACTAGCGGGAGATCACGAGCAGTACTTC.

This clonotype was counted only a few times. The V gene is TRBV7-2, the J gene TRBJ2-7; TRBD2 is a possible D gene (6 bases). The CDR3 extends over 15 amino acids. Trimming pared 2 bases from V and 2 bases from J, leaving 13 bases between. CDR1 and CDR2 (germline): SGHTA, FQGNSA. The CDR3: CASSLSGTPAYEQYF. Here the CDR3 DNA reads TGTGCCAGCAGCTTATCGGGGACTCCAGCCTACGAGCAGTACTTC.

This clonotype was counted only a few times. This chain uses TRBV7-3 with TRBJ2-2; 14 positions agree with TRBD2. Germline V gene lookup returns CDR1 SGHTA and CDR2 FQGTGA. V gave up 6 bases and J gave up 6 bases; unmatched junction bases: 12. The CDR3 has 18 amino acids. The CDR3 DNA reads TGTGCCAGCAGTCCACAACCCGGACTAGCGGGAGGTCCCGGGGAGCTGTTTTTT. Protein sequence: CASSPQPGLAGGPGELFF. Combining the CDR3 with reference TRBV7-3 and TRBJ2-2 gives the whole variable domain GAGVSQTPSNKVTEKGKYVELRCDPISGHTALYWYRQSLGQGPEFLIYFQGTGAADDSGLPNDRFFAVRPEGSVSTLKIQRTERGDSAVYLCASSPQPGLAGGPGELFFGEGSRLTVL.

V is TRBV5-1 and J is TRBJ1-3; D call uncertain. The CDR3 sequence is 13 residues long. Germline V gene sequence: CDR1 SGHRS, CDR2 YFSETQ. V was trimmed by 4 bases and J by 4 bases, leaving 9 bases between them. The CDR3 here is CASSLSLGNTIYF. The CDR3 DNA follows: TGCGCCAGCAGCCTATCACTCGGAAACACCATATATTTT. Using reference TRBV5-1 and TRBJ1-3 for the parts outside the CDR3, the full variable domain is KAGVTQTPRYLIKTRGQQVTLSCSPISGHRSVSWYQQTPGQGLQFLFEYFSETQRNKGNFPGRFSGRQFSNSRSEMNVSTLELGDSALYLCASSLSLGNTIYFGEGSWLTVV.

This clonotype came up a few times. CDR3 protein: CASSGGRVGNEQFF. CDR3 in DNA: TGTGCCAGCAGCGGTGGCAGGGTCGGCAATGAGCAGTTCTTC. V and J are TRBV9 and TRBJ2-1, with D possibly matching TRBD1 (5 bases). CDR3 length: 14 residues. Germline assignment: CDR1 SGDLS and CDR2 YYNGEE. V lost 3 bases and J 6 bases, leaving 13 bases between the germline ends.

This clonotype was detected only a few times. The chain combines TRBV7-9 with TRBJ1-2, with 11 positions matching TRBD1. The CDR3 totals 16 residues. Unmatched junction bases numbered 7, after V lost 1 base and J lost 6 bases. Germline lookup yields CDR1 SEHNR and CDR2 FQNEAQ (reference sequence). CDR3 sequence: CASSLDGQGARNGYTF. The CDR3 bases are TGTGCCAGCAGCTTAGACGGACAGGGGGCGCGGAATGGCTACACCTTC.

This clonotype has more than one count but fewer than ten. The chain uses TRBV2 and TRBJ2-1; D is uncertain. Trimming removed 6 bases at V and 4 bases at J, with 13 bases between. The CDR3 spans 14 residues. Germline-derived CDR1 and CDR2 are SNHLY and FYNNEI. The CDR3 DNA reads TGTGCCAGCAGGACCCTTGTGGGATACAATGAGCAGTTCTTC. It is translated as CASRTLVGYNEQFF.